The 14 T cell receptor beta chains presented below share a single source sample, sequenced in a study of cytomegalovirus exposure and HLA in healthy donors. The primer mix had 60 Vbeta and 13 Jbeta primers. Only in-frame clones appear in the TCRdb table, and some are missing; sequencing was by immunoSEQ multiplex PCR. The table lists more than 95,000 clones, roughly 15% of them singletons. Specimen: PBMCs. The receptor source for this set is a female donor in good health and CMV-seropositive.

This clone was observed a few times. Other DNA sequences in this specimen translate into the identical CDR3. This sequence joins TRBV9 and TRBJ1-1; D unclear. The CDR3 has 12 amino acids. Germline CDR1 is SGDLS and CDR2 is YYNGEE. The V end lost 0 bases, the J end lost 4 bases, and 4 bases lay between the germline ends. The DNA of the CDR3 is TGTGCCAGCAGCGTAGGAGGCACTGAAGCTTTCTTT. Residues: CASSVGGTEAFF.

The CDR3 loop is CAWSASWDRVTYEQYF. For the CDR3, the DNA is TGTGCCTGGAGTGCTTCCTGGGACAGGGTGACCTACGAGCAGTACTTC. This chain links TRBV30 with TRBJ2-7; TRBD1 aligns across 9 bases. CDR1 and CDR2 from the germline V gene are GTSNPN and SVGIG (reference sequence). Trimming at V came to 1 base and at J to 2 bases, leaving 9 bases not matched to a gene. This CDR3 spans 16 amino acids.

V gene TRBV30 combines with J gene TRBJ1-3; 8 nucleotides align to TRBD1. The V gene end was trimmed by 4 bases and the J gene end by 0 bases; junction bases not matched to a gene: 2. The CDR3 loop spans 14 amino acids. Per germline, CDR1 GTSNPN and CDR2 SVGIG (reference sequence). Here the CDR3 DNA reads TGTGCCTGGACCACAGGGGGCTCTGGAAACACCATATATTTT. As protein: CAWTTGGSGNTIYF.

The CDR3 region is CASSPWAGKGGTEAFF. The CDR3 nucleotides read TGTGCCAGTAGTCCCTGGGCAGGGAAAGGGGGCACTGAAGCTTTCTTT. The genes are TRBV19 and TRBJ1-1, with D possibly being TRBD1 (6 bases). The CDR3 length is 16 residues. Germline CDR1 LNHDA, CDR2 SQIVND (reference sequence). V lost 5 bases and J lost 4, with 20 bases in between. The whole variable domain, remainder taken from reference TRBV19 and TRBJ1-1, is DGGITQSPKYLFRKEGQNVTLSCEQNLNHDAMYWYRQDPGQGLRLIYYSQIVNDFQKGDIAEGYSVSREKKESFPLTVTSAQKNPTAFYLCASSPWAGKGGTEAFFGQGTRLTVV.

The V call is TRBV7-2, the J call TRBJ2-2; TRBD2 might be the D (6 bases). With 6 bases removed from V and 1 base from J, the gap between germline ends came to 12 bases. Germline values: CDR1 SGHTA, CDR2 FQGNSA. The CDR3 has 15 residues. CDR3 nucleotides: TGTGCCAGCAGTACGAGGGGAGGGAACACCGGGGAGCTGTTTTTT. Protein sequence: CASSTRGGNTGELFF.

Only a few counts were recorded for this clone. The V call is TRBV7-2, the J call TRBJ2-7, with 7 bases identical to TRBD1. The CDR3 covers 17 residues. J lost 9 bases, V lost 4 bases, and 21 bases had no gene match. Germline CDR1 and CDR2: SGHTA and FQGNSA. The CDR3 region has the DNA TGTGCCAGCAGCTACCAAGATAGACAGGGATCCTACGAAGGGCAGTACTTC. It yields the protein CASSYQDRQGSYEGQYF.

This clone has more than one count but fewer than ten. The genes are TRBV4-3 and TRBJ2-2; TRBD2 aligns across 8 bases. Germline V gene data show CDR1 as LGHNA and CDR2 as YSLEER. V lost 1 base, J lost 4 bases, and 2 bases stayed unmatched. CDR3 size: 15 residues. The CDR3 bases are TGCGCCAGCAGCCAAGGGGGGACTAGCACCGGGGAGCTGTTTTTT. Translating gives CASSQGGTSTGELFF.

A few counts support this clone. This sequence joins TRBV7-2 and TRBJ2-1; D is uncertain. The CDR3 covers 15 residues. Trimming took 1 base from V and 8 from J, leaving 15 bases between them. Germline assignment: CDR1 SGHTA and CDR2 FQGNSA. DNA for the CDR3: TGTGCCAGCAGCTTAGACTTGCCTAGTAACTATGAGCAGTTCTTC. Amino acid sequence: CASSLDLPSNYEQFF.

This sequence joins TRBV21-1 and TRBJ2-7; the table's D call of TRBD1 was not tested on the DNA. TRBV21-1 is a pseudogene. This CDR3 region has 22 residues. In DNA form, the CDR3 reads TGTGCCAGCAGCAAAGGAAGAGCAAAGGAGAAACAAGACAGGGAGAGAGGGTACGAGCAGTACTTC. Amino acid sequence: CASSKGRAKEKQDRERGYEQYF.

The CDR3 bases are TGTGCCAGCAGCTTAGGGGGCAGGGGATATCAGCCCCAGCATTTT. It codes for CASSLGGRGYQPQHF. J is TRBJ1-5 and V is TRBV7-2; a weak D match, TRBD1 (6 bases). The length of the CDR3 is 15 residues. The V gene lost 1 base and the J gene lost 5 bases, with 12 bases spanning the gap. Per germline, CDR1 SGHTA and CDR2 FQGNSA.

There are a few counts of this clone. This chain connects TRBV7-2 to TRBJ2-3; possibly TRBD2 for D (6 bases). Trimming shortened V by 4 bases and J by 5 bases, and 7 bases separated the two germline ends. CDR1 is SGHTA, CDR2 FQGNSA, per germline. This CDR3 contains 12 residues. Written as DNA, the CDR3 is TGTGCCAGCAGCTCCGGGGGAGATACGCAGTATTTT. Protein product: CASSSGGDTQYF.

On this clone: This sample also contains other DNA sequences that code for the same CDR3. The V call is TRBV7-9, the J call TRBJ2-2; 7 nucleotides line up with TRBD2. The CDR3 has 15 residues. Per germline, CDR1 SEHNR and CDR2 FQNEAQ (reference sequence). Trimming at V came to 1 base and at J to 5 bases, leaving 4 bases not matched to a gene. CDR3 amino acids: CASSLVSGRTGELFF. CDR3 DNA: TGTGCCAGCAGCTTAGTTTCCGGGAGGACCGGGGAGCTGTTTTTT.

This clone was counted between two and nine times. CDR3 DNA: TGTGCCACCCCTGGAACCGGGACTGGAAACACCATATATTTT. This translates into CATPGTGTGNTIYF. The chain employs TRBV2 and TRBJ1-3; D is uncertain. The CDR3 loop spans 14 amino acids. In germline, CDR1 is SNHLY, CDR2 FYNNEI. The V and J ends lost 10 bases and 2 bases respectively, with 15 bases between them.

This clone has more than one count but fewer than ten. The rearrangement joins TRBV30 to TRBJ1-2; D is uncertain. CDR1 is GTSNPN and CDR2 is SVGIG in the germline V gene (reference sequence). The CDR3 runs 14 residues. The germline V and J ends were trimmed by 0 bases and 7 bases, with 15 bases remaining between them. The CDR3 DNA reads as TGTGCCTGGAGTGTAATAAAGGGAGGAAGTGGCTACACCTTC. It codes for CAWSVIKGGSGYTF.